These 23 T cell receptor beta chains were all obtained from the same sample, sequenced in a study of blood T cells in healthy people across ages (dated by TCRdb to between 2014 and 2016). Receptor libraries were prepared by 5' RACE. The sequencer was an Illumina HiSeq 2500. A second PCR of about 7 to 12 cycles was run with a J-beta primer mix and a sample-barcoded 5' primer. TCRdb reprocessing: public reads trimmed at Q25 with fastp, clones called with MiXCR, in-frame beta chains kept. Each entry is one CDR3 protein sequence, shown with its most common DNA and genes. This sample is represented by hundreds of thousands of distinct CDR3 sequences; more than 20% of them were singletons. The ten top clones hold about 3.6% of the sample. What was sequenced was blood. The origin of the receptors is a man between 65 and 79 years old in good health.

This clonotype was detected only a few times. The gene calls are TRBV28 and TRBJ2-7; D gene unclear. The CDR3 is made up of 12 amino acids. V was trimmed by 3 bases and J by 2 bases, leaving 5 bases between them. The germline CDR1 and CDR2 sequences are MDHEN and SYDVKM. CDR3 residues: CASSLKPYEQYF. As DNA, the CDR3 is TGTGCCAGCAGTTTGAAACCCTACGAGCAGTACTTC.

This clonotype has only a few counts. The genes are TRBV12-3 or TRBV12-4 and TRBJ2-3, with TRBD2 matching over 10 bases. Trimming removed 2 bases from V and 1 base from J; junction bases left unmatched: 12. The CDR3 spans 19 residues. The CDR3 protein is CASSLWASSGSDGTDTQYF. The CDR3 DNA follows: TGTGCCAGCAGTTTATGGGCTTCTAGCGGGAGCGATGGCACAGATACGCAGTATTTT.

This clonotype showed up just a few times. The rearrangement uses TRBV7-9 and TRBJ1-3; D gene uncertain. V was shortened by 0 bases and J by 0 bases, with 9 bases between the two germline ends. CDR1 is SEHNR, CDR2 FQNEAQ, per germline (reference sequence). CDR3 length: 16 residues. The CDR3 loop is CASSLARTISGNTIYF. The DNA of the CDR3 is TGTGCCAGCAGCTTAGCTCGGACGATCTCTGGAAACACCATATATTTT. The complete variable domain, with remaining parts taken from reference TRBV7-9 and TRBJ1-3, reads DTGVSQNPRHKITKRGQNVTFRCDPISEHNRLYWYRQTLGQGPEFLTYFQNEAQLEKSRLLSDRFSAERPKGSFSTLEIQRTEQGDSAMYLCASSLARTISGNTIYFGEGSWLTVV.

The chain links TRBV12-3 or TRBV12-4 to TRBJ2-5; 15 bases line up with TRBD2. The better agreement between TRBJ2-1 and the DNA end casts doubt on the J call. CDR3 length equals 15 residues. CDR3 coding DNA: TGTGCCAGCAGCACCGGACTAGCGGGAGGGAATGAGCAGTTCTTC. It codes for CASSTGLAGGNEQFF.

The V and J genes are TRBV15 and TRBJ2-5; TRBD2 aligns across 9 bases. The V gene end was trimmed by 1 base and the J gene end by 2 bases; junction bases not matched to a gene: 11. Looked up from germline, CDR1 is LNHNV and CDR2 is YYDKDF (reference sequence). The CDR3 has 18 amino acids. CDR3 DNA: TGTGCCACCAGCAGAGGTTCCCGTCTAGCGGGGACTCAAGAGACCCAGTACTTC. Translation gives CATSRGSRLAGTQETQYF.

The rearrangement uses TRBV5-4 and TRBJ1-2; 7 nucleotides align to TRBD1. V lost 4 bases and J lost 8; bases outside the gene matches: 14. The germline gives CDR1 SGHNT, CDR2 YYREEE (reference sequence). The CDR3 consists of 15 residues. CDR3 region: CASSRSHRGSEGYTF. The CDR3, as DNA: TGTGCCAGCAGCCGATCCCACAGGGGATCGGAAGGCTACACCTTC.

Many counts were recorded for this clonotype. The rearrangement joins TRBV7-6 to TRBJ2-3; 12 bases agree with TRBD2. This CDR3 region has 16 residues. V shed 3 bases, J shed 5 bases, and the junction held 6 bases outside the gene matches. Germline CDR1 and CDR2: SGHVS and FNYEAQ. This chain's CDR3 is CASSFLAGGLEDTQYF. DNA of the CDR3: TGTGCCAGCAGCTTTCTAGCGGGAGGGCTTGAAGATACGCAGTATTTT. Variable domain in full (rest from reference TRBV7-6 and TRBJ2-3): GAGVSQSPRYKVTKRGQDVALRCDPISGHVSLYWYRQALGQGPEFLTYFNYEAQQDKSGLPNDRFSAERPEGSISTLTIQRTEQRDSAMYRCASSFLAGGLEDTQYFGPGTRLTVL.

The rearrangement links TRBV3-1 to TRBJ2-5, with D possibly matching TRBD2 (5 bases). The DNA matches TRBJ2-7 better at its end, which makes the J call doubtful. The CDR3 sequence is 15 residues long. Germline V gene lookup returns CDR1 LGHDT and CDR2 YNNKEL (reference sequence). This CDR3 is CASSPLKAASYEQYF. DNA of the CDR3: TGTGCCAGCAGCCCTCTGAAAGCGGCCTCCTACGAGCAGTACTTC.

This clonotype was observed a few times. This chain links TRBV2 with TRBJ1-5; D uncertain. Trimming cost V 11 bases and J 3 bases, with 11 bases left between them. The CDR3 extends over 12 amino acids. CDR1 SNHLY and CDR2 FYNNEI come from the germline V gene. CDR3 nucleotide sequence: TGTGCCTCTGGGCTCAACAATCAGCCCCAGCATTTT. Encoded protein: CASGLNNQPQHF.

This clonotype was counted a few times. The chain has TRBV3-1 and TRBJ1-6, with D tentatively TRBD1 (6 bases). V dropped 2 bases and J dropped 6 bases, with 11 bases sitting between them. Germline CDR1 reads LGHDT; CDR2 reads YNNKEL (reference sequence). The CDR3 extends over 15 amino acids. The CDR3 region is CASSQSQGANSPLHF. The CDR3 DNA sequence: TGTGCCAGCAGCCAATCACAGGGAGCTAATTCACCCCTCCACTTT.

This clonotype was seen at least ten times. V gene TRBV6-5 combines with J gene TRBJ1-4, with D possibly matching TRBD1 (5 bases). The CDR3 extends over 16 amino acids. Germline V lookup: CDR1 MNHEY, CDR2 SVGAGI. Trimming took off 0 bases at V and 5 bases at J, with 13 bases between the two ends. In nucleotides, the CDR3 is TGTGCCAGCAGTTACTCAGGGGAGGGTCAGAATGAAAAACTGTTTTTT. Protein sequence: CASSYSGEGQNEKLFF.

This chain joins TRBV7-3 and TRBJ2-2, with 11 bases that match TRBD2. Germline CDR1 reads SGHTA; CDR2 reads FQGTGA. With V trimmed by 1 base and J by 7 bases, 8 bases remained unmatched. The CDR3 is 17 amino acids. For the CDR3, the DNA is TGTGCCAGCAGCTTAAAGTTAGCGGGAGGGCCGGACGGGGAGCTGTTTTTT. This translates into CASSLKLAGGPDGELFF. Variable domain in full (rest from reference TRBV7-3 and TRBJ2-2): GAGVSQTPSNKVTEKGKYVELRCDPISGHTALYWYRQSLGQGPEFLIYFQGTGAADDSGLPNDRFFAVRPEGSVSTLKIQRTERGDSAVYLCASSLKLAGGPDGELFFGEGSRLTVL.

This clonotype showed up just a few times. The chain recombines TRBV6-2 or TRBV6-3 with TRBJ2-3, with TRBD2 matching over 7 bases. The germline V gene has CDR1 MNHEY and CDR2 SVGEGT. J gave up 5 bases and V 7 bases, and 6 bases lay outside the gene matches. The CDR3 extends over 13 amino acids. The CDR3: CASTGLVRDTQYF. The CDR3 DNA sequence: TGTGCCAGCACAGGACTAGTAAGAGATACGCAGTATTTT.

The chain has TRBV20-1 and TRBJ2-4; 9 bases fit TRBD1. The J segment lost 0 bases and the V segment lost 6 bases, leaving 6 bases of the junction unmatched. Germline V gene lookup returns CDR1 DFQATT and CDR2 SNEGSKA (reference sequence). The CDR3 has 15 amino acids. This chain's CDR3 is CSAGGTGLAKNIQYF. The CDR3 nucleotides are TGCAGTGCCGGGGGGACAGGGCTAGCCAAAAACATTCAGTACTTC.

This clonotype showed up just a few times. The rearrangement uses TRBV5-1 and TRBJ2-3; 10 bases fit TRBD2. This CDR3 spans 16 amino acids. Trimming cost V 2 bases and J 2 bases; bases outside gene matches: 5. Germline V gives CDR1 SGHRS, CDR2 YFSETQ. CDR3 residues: CASSFVAGGNTDTQYF. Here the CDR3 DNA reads TGCGCCAGCAGCTTTGTAGCGGGAGGCAACACAGATACGCAGTATTTT.

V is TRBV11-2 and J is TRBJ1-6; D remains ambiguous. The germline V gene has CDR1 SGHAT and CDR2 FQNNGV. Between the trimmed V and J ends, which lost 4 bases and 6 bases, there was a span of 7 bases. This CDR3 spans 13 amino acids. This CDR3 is CASSSRTNSPLHF. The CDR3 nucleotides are TGTGCCAGCAGCTCACGTACTAATTCACCCCTCCACTTT.

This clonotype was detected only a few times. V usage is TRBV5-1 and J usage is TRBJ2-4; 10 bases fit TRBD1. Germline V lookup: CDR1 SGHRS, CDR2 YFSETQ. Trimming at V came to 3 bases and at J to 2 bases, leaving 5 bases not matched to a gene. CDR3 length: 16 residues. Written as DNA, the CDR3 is TGCGCCAGCAGCTCCCTGGGACAGGGGACCAAAAACATTCAGTACTTC. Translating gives CASSSLGQGTKNIQYF.

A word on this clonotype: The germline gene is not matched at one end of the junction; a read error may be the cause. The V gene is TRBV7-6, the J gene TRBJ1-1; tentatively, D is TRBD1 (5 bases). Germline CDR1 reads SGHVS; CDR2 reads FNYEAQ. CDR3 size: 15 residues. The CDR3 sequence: CASSPHGTLNTVAFF. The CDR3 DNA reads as TGTGCCAGCAGCCCCCACGGGACTTTGAACACTGTAGCTTTCTTT.

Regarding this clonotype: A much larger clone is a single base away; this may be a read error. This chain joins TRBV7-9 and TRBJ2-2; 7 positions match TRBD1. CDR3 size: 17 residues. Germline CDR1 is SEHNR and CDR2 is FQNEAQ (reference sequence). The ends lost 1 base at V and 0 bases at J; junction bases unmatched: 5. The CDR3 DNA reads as TGTGCCAGCAGCTTAGAGACAGGGACCGCGAACACCGGGGAGCTGTTTTTT. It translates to CASSLETGTANTGELFF.

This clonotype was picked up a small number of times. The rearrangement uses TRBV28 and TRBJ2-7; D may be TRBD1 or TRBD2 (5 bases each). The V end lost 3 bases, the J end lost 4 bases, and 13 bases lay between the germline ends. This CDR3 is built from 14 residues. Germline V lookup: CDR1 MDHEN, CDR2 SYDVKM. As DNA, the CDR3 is TGTGCCAGCAGTTTGCAGGGAGCACCTTACGAGCAGTACTTC. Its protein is CASSLQGAPYEQYF.

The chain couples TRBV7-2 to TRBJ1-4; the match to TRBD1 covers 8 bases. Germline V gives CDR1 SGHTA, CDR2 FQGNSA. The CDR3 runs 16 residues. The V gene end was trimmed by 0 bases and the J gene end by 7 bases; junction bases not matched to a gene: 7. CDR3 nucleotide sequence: TGTGCCAGCAGCTTAGCCTCCGCGACAGGGGTTGAAAAACTGTTTTTT. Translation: CASSLASATGVEKLFF.

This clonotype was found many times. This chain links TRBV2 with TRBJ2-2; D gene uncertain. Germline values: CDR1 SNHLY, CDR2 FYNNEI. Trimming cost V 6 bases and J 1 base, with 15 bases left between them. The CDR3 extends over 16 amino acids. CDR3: CASSLLRRKNTGELFF. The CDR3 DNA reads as TGTGCCAGCAGCCTGCTAAGACGAAAGAACACCGGGGAGCTGTTTTTT.

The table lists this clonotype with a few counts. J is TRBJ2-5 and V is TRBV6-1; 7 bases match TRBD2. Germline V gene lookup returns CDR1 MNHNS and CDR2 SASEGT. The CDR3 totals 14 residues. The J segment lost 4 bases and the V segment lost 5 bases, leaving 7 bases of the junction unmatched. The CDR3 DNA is TGTGCCAGCAGTACCCCGGGACTACTAGAGACCCAGTACTTC. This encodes CASSTPGLLETQYF.